This T cell receptor beta chain was found in a study of blood T cells in healthy people across ages (dated by TCRdb to about 2015). For the study in its entirety: In model experiments, template switching captured roughly one uniquely barcoded TCR beta cDNA molecule for every two T cells. To track age-related changes in TCR beta repertoire diversity, the study relied on deep sequencing normalized with unique cDNA molecular identifiers. The donors were split into four age groups: young (average around 15 years), middle-aged (roughly 39), aged (62) and long-lived (roughly 77). Two additional independent replicas of 1 million unique cDNA reads from the same blood draw were analyzed for two donors (one aged 18 to 29 and one aged 80 or older). Donors of different ages were randomly distributed across sequencing lanes to avoid experimental bias.

This clonotype was seen a few times. It lacks a known antigen. Base qualities are not provided; no much larger clone lies one nucleotide away. Systemically healthy Caucasian individuals from Russia, 35 to 50 in total and aged about 6 to 95 years, were included as donors. Each donor gave about 10 milliliters of peripheral blood, drawn into EDTA-treated Vacutainer tubes. Ficoll-Paque density-gradient centrifugation was used to isolate PBMCs, with at least 7 million per sample. Total RNA was extracted from PBMCs with Trizol reagent, with at least 5 micrograms obtained per sample. The percentages of naive CD45RAhigh/CD27high T cells were determined by flow cytometry on a PBMC aliquot from every donor. The library was produced with 5' RACE. Sequencing relied on an Illumina HiSeq 2500. A second PCR of about 6 to 11 cycles was performed with a sample-barcoded 5' primer and a J-beta primer mix. A template-switch 5' adaptor carrying 12 random nucleotides introduced a unique molecular identifier onto each TCR beta cDNA molecule. Each sample yielded at least 2.5 million CDR3-containing paired-end reads. First-strand cDNA synthesis was performed from all RNA using the Mint cDNA synthesis kit, with priming by a TRBC-specific oligonucleotide. After uracil-DNA glycosylase treatment, a first 18-cycle PCR used universal primers M1SS and BC2_uni_R on all cDNA. The paper's data handling went like this. Normalization of each sample was performed by random selection of 1 million high-quality reads, each carrying a distinct molecular identifier. Reads with shared molecular identifiers were discarded instead of being binned into consensus sequences. MiTCR, set to a Q25 quality threshold and the strictest error-elimination algorithm, was used for CDR3 identification, clonotype clustering and error correction. A nonparametric unseen species model with Euler transformation was used to estimate lower-bound total TCR beta diversity. TCRdb took the public reads, trimmed them with fastp at Q25, ran MiXCR for clone calling and kept in-frame beta chains. Identical CDR3 protein sequences are pooled into one entry, listed with their most common genes and DNA. The V and J calls shown here were made by TCRdb, not taken from the authors' results. This sample lists some 700,000 distinct CDR3 sequences; 20% to 25% were detected once. The ten largest clonotypes hold 22% of the sample.

Taken from the germline V gene, the CDR1 and CDR2 loops are SNHLY and FYNNEI. Germline trimming amounts to 7 bases on V and 5 bases on J, with 3 as the count of junction bases outside the gene matches. The CDR3, from cysteine to phenylalanine, totals 13 residues. CDR3 DNA is the only sequence kept; it has 39 bases, read in frame from the first base. Paper-wide results and their limitations: The long-lived group showed more naive CD4+ T cells, fewer expanded clones and increased TCR diversity than the aged group, suggesting age selection. Conclusive comparison of naive and antigen-experienced compartments was prevented by the profiling of bulk unsorted PBMCs. Because donor CMV infection status was unknown, age-related changes in expanded clonotypes were potentially confounded. Total diversity estimates from one million sequenced T cells were considered lower bounds and underestimates. A strong correlation was found between observed TCR beta diversity and the percentage of naive T cells measured by flow cytometry. As age increased, observed TCR beta diversity per million T cells dropped in a roughly linear way, and a significant reduction was already evident by age 40.

The sequence is built from TRBV2 and TRBJ1-5; 9 of the junction bases match TRBD1. The sequence was collected from a man aged 70 or older in good health. The specimen was blood. DNA sequence: TGTGCCAGCATACGGGACAGGGATCAGCCCCAGCATTTT. Protein translation: CASIRDRDQPQHF.